This paragraph covers one TCR beta chain sequence. Germline CDR1 SEHNR, CDR2 FQNEAQ (reference sequence). The CDR3 covers 16 residues. The V end was cut by 1 base, the J end by 3 bases, with 12 bases between. The data were obtained in a study of blood T cell repertoires in COVID-19. For the study at large: The cDNA or gDNA used as material had been derived from T cells, B-cell-depleted T cells, or PBMCs.

In the study's own analysis: Researchers report that nucleated cell counts were estimated from reference gene primer amplification. The protocol was immunoSEQ multiplex PCR, while the TCRdb copy is restricted to in-frame clones and leaves out a portion. From that table come the V and J calls and clone size; the DNA was used to work out D and trimming. The sample has 250,000 to 400,000 clones, about 90% seen once. Followed over time, Seattle patients had been enrolled while infection was active. Sequenced: peripheral blood. This TCR derives from a woman younger than 45 with COVID-19, enrolled during active disease. The J gene is TRBJ1-4, the V gene TRBV7-9; D is ambiguous. In DNA form, the CDR3 reads TGTGCCAGCAGCTTAGGAGGCAGCCGCGCTAATGAAAAACTGTTTTTT. This codes for CASSLGGSRANEKLFF.